This T cell receptor beta chain was recovered during a study of T cells in Graves' hyperthyroidism and ophthalmopathy. Findings of the study overall: Most expanded thyroid clonotypes above 0.001 also appeared in blood. Stable hyperthyroidism was separated from ophthalmopathy by a model based on 13 V-J features.

The CDR3 regions of TCR beta were amplified from RNA transcripts. The HTBI set primed first-round TCR CDR3 RT-PCR. TCRdb fed the multiplex PCR reads into MiXCR, producing one record per CDR3 protein. The sample carries some 500,000 distinct CDR3 sequences, about 16% recorded once. The sample holds many counts of this clonotype. What it binds is not known. Exclusion followed for patients with uncontrolled infection, other autoimmune disease, pregnancy or lactation. Sequenced sample: blood. This TCR was sampled from a woman aged 25-40 years with Graves' ophthalmopathy.

The CDR3 protein is CASSQDIGEQYF. The CDR3 nucleotides are TGTGCCAGCAGCCAAGATATCGGCGAGCAGTACTTC. The chain uses TRBV3-1 and TRBJ2-7; D gene ambiguous. The CDR3 sequence is 12 residues long. The germline V gene has CDR1 LGHDT and CDR2 YNNKEL (reference sequence). Deletions cut 0 bases from V and 6 bases from J, with 6 bases between.